These T cell receptor beta chains were read from a single sample in a study of T-cell memory formation after mild COVID-19. MiXCR, applied by TCRdb to the 5' RACE reads, yields one record per CDR3 protein. The sample gives 300,000 to 400,000 distinct CDR3 sequences, 15% to 20% of which show up once; around 20% is in the top ten. The sequenced sample consisted of PBMCs or a T cell subset sorted from them (not recorded which). Source of these receptors: a man aged 18 to 35 who had mild COVID-19 (a few samples of this study predate the infection). Cell type and time point are not known. Each CDR3 is given with its conserved first and last residue. A D gene is named only where the DNA matches it firmly. Some rows have no size entry. The others give once, few or many, or a class for an expanded clone.

clone_size: few
v_call: TRBV6-2/TRBV6-3
d_call: .
j_call: TRBJ2-7
cdr3_aa: CASSYTQWYEQYF
cdr3_nt: TGTGCCAGCAGTTACACCCAGTGGTACGAGCAGTACTTC

clone_size: .
v_call: TRBV9
d_call: .
j_call: TRBJ2-1
cdr3_aa: CASSVQGNEQFF
cdr3_nt: TGTGCCAGCAGCGTGCAGGGAAATGAGCAGTTCTTC

clone_size: few
v_call: TRBV20-1
d_call: TRBD1
j_call: TRBJ1-5
cdr3_aa: CSAQDTGVWQPQHF
cdr3_nt: TGCAGTGCCCAGGACACAGGGGTATGGCAGCCCCAGCATTTT

clone_size: .
v_call: TRBV7-8
d_call: .
j_call: TRBJ1-6
cdr3_aa: CASSARTANNSPLHF
cdr3_nt: TGTGCCAGCAGCGCCCGGACAGCCAATAATTCACCCCTCCACTTT

clone_size: .
v_call: TRBV7-9
d_call: TRBD1
j_call: TRBJ1-6
cdr3_aa: CASSLTGENSPLHF
cdr3_nt: TGTGCCAGCAGCTTAACAGGGGAAAATTCACCCCTCCACTTT

clone_size: few
v_call: TRBV10-1
d_call: .
j_call: TRBJ2-7
cdr3_aa: CASSERVDSYEQYF
cdr3_nt: TGCGCCAGCAGTGAAAGGGTAGACTCCTACGAGCAGTACTTC

clone_size: few
v_call: TRBV4-2
d_call: .
j_call: TRBJ1-1
cdr3_aa: CASSEAREIPKAFF
cdr3_nt: TGTGCCAGCAGCGAAGCCCGGGAGATCCCGAAAGCTTTCTTT

clone_size: few
v_call: TRBV5-1
d_call: .
j_call: TRBJ1-1
cdr3_aa: CASSPRERTEAFF
cdr3_nt: TGCGCCAGCAGCCCCAGGGAGCGCACTGAAGCTTTCTTT

clone_size: few
v_call: TRBV20-1
d_call: .
j_call: TRBJ1-5
cdr3_aa: CSASSRVGQPQHF
cdr3_nt: TGCAGTGCTAGTAGCAGGGTTGGGCAGCCCCAGCATTTT

clone_size: few
v_call: TRBV10-3
d_call: .
j_call: TRBJ2-1
cdr3_aa: CAISRAGLSSYNEQFF
cdr3_nt: TGTGCCATCAGTCGAGCGGGCCTGAGCTCCTACAATGAGCAGTTCTTC

clone_size: .
v_call: TRBV4-2
d_call: TRBD2
j_call: TRBJ2-1
cdr3_aa: CASSQLLAGSHNEQFF
cdr3_nt: TGTGCCAGCAGCCAACTACTAGCGGGGAGCCACAATGAGCAGTTCTTC

clone_size: few
v_call: TRBV3-1
d_call: TRBD1
j_call: TRBJ1-5
cdr3_aa: CASSQRTGNQPQHF
cdr3_nt: TGTGCCAGCAGCCAAAGGACAGGGAATCAGCCCCAGCATTTT

clone_size: .
v_call: TRBV6-5
d_call: .
j_call: TRBJ1-1
cdr3_aa: CASSYTIGLSEAFF
cdr3_nt: TGTGCCAGCAGTTATACGATAGGGCTATCTGAAGCTTTCTTT

clone_size: few
v_call: TRBV6-5
d_call: TRBD2
j_call: TRBJ2-3
cdr3_aa: CASSYSAGGPGDTQYF
cdr3_nt: TGTGCCAGCAGTTACTCGGCGGGGGGGCCCGGAGATACGCAGTATTTT

clone_size: .
v_call: TRBV6-1
d_call: TRBD1
j_call: TRBJ1-5
cdr3_aa: CASRDREMDQPQHF
cdr3_nt: TGTGCCAGCAGAGACAGGGAGATGGATCAGCCCCAGCATTTT

clone_size: many
v_call: TRBV5-5
d_call: TRBD2
j_call: TRBJ2-5
cdr3_aa: CASSFTSGGAETQYF
cdr3_nt: TGTGCCAGCAGTTTTACTAGCGGGGGGGCGGAGACCCAGTACTTC

clone_size: few
v_call: TRBV15
d_call: TRBD1
j_call: TRBJ2-3
cdr3_aa: CATSRRDRDTDTQYF
cdr3_nt: TGTGCCACCAGCCGACGGGACAGGGACACAGATACGCAGTATTTT

clone_size: .
v_call: TRBV27
d_call: .
j_call: TRBJ1-3
cdr3_aa: CASSATGVVGNTIYF
cdr3_nt: TGTGCCAGCAGTGCGACTGGGGTGGTTGGAAACACCATATATTTT

clone_size: .
v_call: TRBV7-2
d_call: .
j_call: TRBJ1-6
cdr3_aa: CASSLITGHYNSPLHF
cdr3_nt: TGTGCCAGCAGCTTAATAACGGGTCACTATAATTCACCCCTCCACTTT

clone_size: .
v_call: TRBV6-4
d_call: .
j_call: TRBJ1-1
cdr3_aa: CASSERGSTEAFF
cdr3_nt: TGTGCCAGCAGTGAACGCGGGAGCACTGAAGCTTTCTTT

clone_size: few
v_call: TRBV7-6
d_call: TRBD1
j_call: TRBJ1-1
cdr3_aa: CASSQGQGGTEAFF
cdr3_nt: TGTGCCAGCAGCCAGGGACAGGGGGGCACTGAAGCTTTCTTT

clone_size: few
v_call: TRBV12-3/TRBV12-4
d_call: TRBD1
j_call: TRBJ1-6
cdr3_aa: CASSPRGQGSSPLHF
cdr3_nt: TGTGCCAGCAGTCCCCGAGGACAGGGGAGTTCACCCCTCCACTTT

clone_size: few
v_call: TRBV6-6
d_call: .
j_call: TRBJ2-3
cdr3_aa: CASSYVGGDTQYF
cdr3_nt: TGTGCCAGCAGTTACGTAGGTGGGGATACGCAGTATTTT

clone_size: .
v_call: TRBV12-3/TRBV12-4
d_call: .
j_call: TRBJ1-1
cdr3_aa: CASSPIFGGATEAFF
cdr3_nt: TGTGCCAGCAGTCCAATTTTTGGGGGTGCCACTGAAGCTTTCTTT

clone_size: few
v_call: TRBV6-5
d_call: TRBD2
j_call: TRBJ2-6
cdr3_aa: CASSPGLAAGANVLTF
cdr3_nt: TGTGCCAGCAGCCCAGGACTAGCGGCCGGGGCCAACGTCCTGACTTTC

clone_size: few
v_call: TRBV5-5
d_call: TRBD1
j_call: TRBJ1-5
cdr3_aa: CASSVTGVPQSNQPQHF
cdr3_nt: TGTGCCAGCAGCGTGACAGGGGTCCCTCAAAGCAATCAGCCCCAGCATTTT

clone_size: few
v_call: TRBV29-1
d_call: TRBD2
j_call: TRBJ2-3
cdr3_aa: CSVAGRGRASSTDTQYF
cdr3_nt: TGCAGCGTTGCCGGTAGAGGGAGGGCCTCTAGCACAGATACGCAGTATTTT

clone_size: few
v_call: TRBV15
d_call: .
j_call: TRBJ2-1
cdr3_aa: CATSRDRGWHNEQFF
cdr3_nt: TGTGCCACCAGCAGAGACAGGGGCTGGCACAATGAGCAGTTCTTC

clone_size: .
v_call: TRBV7-3
d_call: TRBD2
j_call: TRBJ2-2
cdr3_aa: CASSLAGEVTGELFF
cdr3_nt: TGTGCCAGCAGCTTAGCGGGGGAGGTCACCGGGGAGCTGTTTTTT

clone_size: .
v_call: TRBV7-9
d_call: .
j_call: TRBJ2-3
cdr3_aa: CASSQGIGGLSTDTQYF
cdr3_nt: TGTGCCAGCAGCCAGGGGATCGGGGGTCTAAGCACAGATACGCAGTATTTT

clone_size: few
v_call: TRBV7-6
d_call: .
j_call: TRBJ1-5
cdr3_aa: CASSPTRGNQPQHF
cdr3_nt: TGTGCCAGCAGCCCGACAAGGGGCAATCAGCCCCAGCATTTT

clone_size: few
v_call: TRBV7-9
d_call: .
j_call: TRBJ2-7
cdr3_aa: CASTLEVQGYEQYF
cdr3_nt: TGTGCCAGCACTCTCGAGGTGCAGGGCTACGAGCAGTACTTC

clone_size: .
v_call: TRBV5-6
d_call: .
j_call: TRBJ1-2
cdr3_aa: CASSLAGRHGYGYTF
cdr3_nt: TGTGCCAGCAGCTTGGCCGGACGACATGGCTATGGCTACACCTTC

clone_size: .
v_call: TRBV20-1
d_call: .
j_call: TRBJ1-1
cdr3_aa: CSAREGRPEAFF
cdr3_nt: TGCAGTGCTAGGGAGGGCCGTCCTGAAGCTTTCTTT

clone_size: .
v_call: TRBV18
d_call: TRBD1
j_call: TRBJ2-1
cdr3_aa: CASSPDRDRQFF
cdr3_nt: TGTGCCAGCTCACCCGACAGGGATCGACAGTTCTTC

clone_size: .
v_call: TRBV4-3
d_call: .
j_call: TRBJ1-6
cdr3_aa: CASSQGNSYNSPLHF
cdr3_nt: TGCGCCAGCAGCCAAGGCAACTCCTATAATTCACCCCTCCACTTT

clone_size: .
v_call: TRBV6-6
d_call: .
j_call: TRBJ2-7
cdr3_aa: CASGQGEQYF
cdr3_nt: TGTGCCAGCGGCCAAGGGGAGCAGTACTTC

clone_size: .
v_call: TRBV7-9
d_call: TRBD1
j_call: TRBJ2-3
cdr3_aa: CASSPPTGQGSTDTQYF
cdr3_nt: TGTGCCAGCAGCCCCCCCACGGGACAGGGAAGCACAGATACGCAGTATTTT

clone_size: .
v_call: TRBV7-3
d_call: .
j_call: TRBJ2-5
cdr3_aa: CASSYRRQETQYF
cdr3_nt: TGTGCCAGCAGCTACCGTAGGCAAGAGACCCAGTACTTC

clone_size: .
v_call: TRBV10-3
d_call: .
j_call: TRBJ2-3
cdr3_aa: CAISLVVGSTDTQYF
cdr3_nt: TGTGCCATCAGCTTAGTTGTGGGGTCCACAGATACGCAGTATTTT

clone_size: .
v_call: TRBV2
d_call: .
j_call: TRBJ2-5
cdr3_aa: CASRRGDQETQYF
cdr3_nt: TGTGCCAGCAGACGCGGGGACCAAGAGACCCAGTACTTC

clone_size: .
v_call: TRBV20-1
d_call: TRBD2
j_call: TRBJ2-6
cdr3_aa: CSAREAGDGANVLTF
cdr3_nt: TGCAGTGCTAGAGAAGCGGGGGACGGGGCCAACGTCCTGACTTTC

clone_size: .
v_call: TRBV7-2
d_call: .
j_call: TRBJ2-6
cdr3_aa: CASMIPGANVLTF
cdr3_nt: TGTGCCAGCATGATACCTGGGGCCAACGTCCTGACTTTC